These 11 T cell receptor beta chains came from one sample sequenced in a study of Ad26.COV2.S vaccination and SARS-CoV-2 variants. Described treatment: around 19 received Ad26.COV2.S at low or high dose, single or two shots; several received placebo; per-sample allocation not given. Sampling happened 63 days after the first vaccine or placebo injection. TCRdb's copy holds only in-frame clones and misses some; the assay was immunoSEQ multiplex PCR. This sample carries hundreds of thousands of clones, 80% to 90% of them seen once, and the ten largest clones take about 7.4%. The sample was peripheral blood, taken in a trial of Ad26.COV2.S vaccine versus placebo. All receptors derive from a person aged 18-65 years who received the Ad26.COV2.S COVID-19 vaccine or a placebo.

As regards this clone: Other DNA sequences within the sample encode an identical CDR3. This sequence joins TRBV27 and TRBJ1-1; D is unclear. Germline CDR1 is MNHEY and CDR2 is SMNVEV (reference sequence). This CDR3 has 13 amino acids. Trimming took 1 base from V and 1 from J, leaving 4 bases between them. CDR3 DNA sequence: TGTGCCAGCAGTTTATTCGGGAACACTGAAGCTTTCTTT. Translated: CASSLFGNTEAFF.

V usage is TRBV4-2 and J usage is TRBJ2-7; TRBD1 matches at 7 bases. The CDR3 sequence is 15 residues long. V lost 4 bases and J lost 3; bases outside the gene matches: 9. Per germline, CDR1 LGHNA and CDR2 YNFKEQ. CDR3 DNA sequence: TGTGCCAGCAGCCGTACCGGGACAGCGGACTACGAGCAGTACTTC. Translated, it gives CASSRTGTADYEQYF.

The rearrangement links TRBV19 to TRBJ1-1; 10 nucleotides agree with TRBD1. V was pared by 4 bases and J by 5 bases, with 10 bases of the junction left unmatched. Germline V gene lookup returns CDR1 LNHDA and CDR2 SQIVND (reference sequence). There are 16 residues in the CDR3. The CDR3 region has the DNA TGTGCCAGTAGTAGGGGGGGGACAGGGGCTAGGACTGAAGCTTTCTTT. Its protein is CASSRGGTGARTEAFF.

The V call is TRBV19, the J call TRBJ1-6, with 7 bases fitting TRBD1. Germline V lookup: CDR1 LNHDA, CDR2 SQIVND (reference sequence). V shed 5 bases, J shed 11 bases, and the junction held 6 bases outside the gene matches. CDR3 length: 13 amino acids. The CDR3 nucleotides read TGTGCCAGTAGTCTCACAGGGGATACACCCCTCCACTTT. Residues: CASSLTGDTPLHF.

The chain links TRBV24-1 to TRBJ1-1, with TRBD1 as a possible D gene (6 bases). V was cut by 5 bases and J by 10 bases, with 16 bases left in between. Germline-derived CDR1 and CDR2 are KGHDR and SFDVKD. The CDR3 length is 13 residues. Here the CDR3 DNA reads TGTGCCACCAGTGTAGGGGGGCCAGCAGGAGCTTTCTTT. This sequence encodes CATSVGGPAGAFF.

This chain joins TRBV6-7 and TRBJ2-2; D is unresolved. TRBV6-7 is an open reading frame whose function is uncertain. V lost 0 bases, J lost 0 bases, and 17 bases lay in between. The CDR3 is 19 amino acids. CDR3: CASSYSIDVRLANTGELFF. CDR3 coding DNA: TGTGCCAGCAGTTACTCGATAGATGTCAGACTCGCGAACACCGGGGAGCTGTTTTTT.

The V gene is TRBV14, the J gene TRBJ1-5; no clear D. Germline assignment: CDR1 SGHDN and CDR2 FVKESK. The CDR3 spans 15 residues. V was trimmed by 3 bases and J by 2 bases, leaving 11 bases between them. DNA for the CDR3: TGTGCCAGCAGCCACAGACGGACTGGCAATCAGCCCCAGCATTTT. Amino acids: CASSHRRTGNQPQHF.

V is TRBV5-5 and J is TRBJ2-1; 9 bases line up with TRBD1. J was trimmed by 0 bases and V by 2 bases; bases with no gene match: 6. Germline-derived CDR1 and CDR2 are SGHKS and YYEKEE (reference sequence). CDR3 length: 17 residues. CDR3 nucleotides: TGTGCCAGCAGCTTAACAGGGGGCCCTAGCTCCTACAATGAGCAGTTCTTC. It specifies CASSLTGGPSSYNEQFF.

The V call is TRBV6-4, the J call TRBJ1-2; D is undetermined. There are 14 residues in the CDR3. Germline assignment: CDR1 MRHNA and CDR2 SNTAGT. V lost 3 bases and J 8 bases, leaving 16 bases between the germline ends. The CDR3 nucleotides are TGTGCCAGCAGTGAGTCGTTTGGGAGCGACGGCTACACCTTC. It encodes CASSESFGSDGYTF.

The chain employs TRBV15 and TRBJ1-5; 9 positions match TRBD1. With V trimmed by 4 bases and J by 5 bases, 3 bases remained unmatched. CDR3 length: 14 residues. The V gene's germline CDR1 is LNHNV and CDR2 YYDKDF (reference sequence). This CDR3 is CATSIQGADQPQHF. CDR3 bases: TGTGCCACCAGCATACAGGGGGCGGATCAGCCCCAGCATTTT.

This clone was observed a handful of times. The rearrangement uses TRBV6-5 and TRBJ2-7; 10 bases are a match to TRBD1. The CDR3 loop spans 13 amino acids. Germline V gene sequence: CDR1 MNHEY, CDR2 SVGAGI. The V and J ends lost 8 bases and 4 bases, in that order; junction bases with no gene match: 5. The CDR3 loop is CASRDRGMYEQYF. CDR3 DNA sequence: TGTGCCAGCCGGGACAGGGGAATGTACGAGCAGTACTTC.